The 15 T cell receptor beta chains below come from one sample, sequenced in a study of stem cell transplantation in POMP-related autoinflammatory disease. Sequenced by immunoSEQ multiplex PCR; TCRdb stores in-frame clones only, minus some. In the table there are tens of thousands of clones, approximately 90% of which are singletons. This material consisted of CD4+ T cells from PBMCs, taken after stem cell transplantation. The receptors stem from a human patient with POMP-related autoinflammation and immune dysregulation (PRAID). Some T cells may be supplied by the graft donor.

The chain links TRBV14 to TRBJ2-1; TRBD1 matches at 9 bases. Germline V CDR1 and CDR2: SGHDN, FVKESK. The ends lost 0 bases at V and 8 bases at J; junction bases unmatched: 20. The CDR3 is made up of 20 amino acids. The CDR3, as DNA: TGTGCCAGCAGCCAAGATCTCGGCGAAAACAGGGGGCCAACTACGGATGAGCAGTTCTTC. Amino acids: CASSQDLGENRGPTTDEQFF.

The chain recombines TRBV28 with TRBJ2-3; the D gene is possibly TRBD2 (6 bases). V was clipped by 5 bases and J by 2 bases, with 14 bases between them. This CDR3 contains 15 residues. Per germline, CDR1 MDHEN and CDR2 SYDVKM. The CDR3 region has the DNA TGTGCCAGCAGTCCCCCGGGACTTTCCACAGATACGCAGTATTTT. It yields the protein CASSPPGLSTDTQYF.

This chain joins TRBV5-1 and TRBJ2-1, with D perhaps being TRBD1 or TRBD2 (5 bases each). This CDR3 is built from 13 residues. V shed 4 bases and J shed 7 bases, with 12 bases lying between them. The germline V gene has CDR1 SGHRS and CDR2 YFSETQ. The CDR3 loop reads CASSHLGDNEQFF. DNA of the CDR3: TGCGCCAGCAGCCACTTGGGGGATAATGAGCAGTTCTTC. Filled out from reference TRBV5-1 and TRBJ2-1, the complete variable domain reads KAGVTQTPRYLIKTRGQQVTLSCSPISGHRSVSWYQQTPGQGLQFLFEYFSETQRNKGNFPGRFSGRQFSNSRSEMNVSTLELGDSALYLCASSHLGDNEQFFGPGTRLTVL.

The rearrangement uses TRBV23-1 and TRBJ1-4; D is possibly TRBD1 (5 bases). TRBV23-1 falls under the ORF class, with uncertain function. The CDR3 extends over 16 amino acids. V shed 0 bases and J shed 5 bases, with 13 bases lying between them. CDR3 in amino acids: CASSQSVQAVNEKLFF. The CDR3 DNA reads as TGCGCCAGCAGTCAATCGGTACAGGCTGTAAATGAAAAACTGTTTTTT.

The chain uses TRBV4-1 and TRBJ1-4; 7 bases match TRBD1. Germline CDR1 MGHRA, CDR2 YSYEKL. Losses at the gene ends were 3 bases for V and 4 bases for J; bases not matched to a gene: 8. CDR3 size: 16 residues. The CDR3 here is CASSQATGAGNEKLFF. CDR3 nucleotide sequence: TGCGCCAGCAGCCAGGCCACAGGGGCGGGTAATGAAAAACTGTTTTTT.

V gene TRBV6-5 combines with J gene TRBJ1-1; no reliable D call. The V and J ends lost 7 bases and 1 base respectively, with 13 bases between them. The V gene's germline CDR1 is MNHEY and CDR2 SVGAGI. The CDR3 has 14 amino acids. The CDR3 sequence is CASILRRKNTEAFF. CDR3 nucleotide sequence: TGTGCCAGCATTCTGCGGCGGAAGAACACTGAAGCTTTCTTT.

The chain joins TRBV27 to TRBJ2-7; possibly TRBD2 for D (6 bases). This CDR3 region has 13 residues. The V and J ends lost 6 bases and 7 bases respectively, with 16 bases between them. From germline, CDR1 is MNHEY and CDR2 SMNVEV (reference sequence). The CDR3 DNA is TGTGCCAGCAGGGGCGGGGCCAGGCGTGAGCAGTACTTC. Its translation: CASRGGARREQYF.

The table lists this clone with a count of one. This chain connects TRBV29-1 to TRBJ2-2; 9 bases are a match to TRBD2. Germline V gene sequence: CDR1 SQVTM, CDR2 ANQGSEA. The ends lost 5 bases at V and 0 bases at J; junction bases unmatched: 4. The CDR3 sequence is 15 residues long. The CDR3 region is CSVHSGGSNTGELFF. The CDR3 DNA sequence: TGCAGCGTTCATAGCGGGGGATCGAACACCGGGGAGCTGTTTTTT.

The rearrangement uses TRBV25-1 and TRBJ2-7; tentatively, D is TRBD1 or TRBD2 (6 bases each). The germline V gene encodes CDR1 MGHDK and CDR2 SYGVNS. The ends were cut back, 5 bases at V and 0 bases at J, with 14 bases in the middle. CDR3 length: 15 residues. The CDR3 reads CASSWAGHHSYEQYF. The CDR3 bases are TGTGCCAGCAGTTGGGCGGGACACCACTCCTACGAGCAGTACTTC.

The genes are TRBV15 and TRBJ1-4; D ambiguous. V gave up 0 bases and J gave up 4 bases, with 9 bases separating them. The germline CDR1 and CDR2 sequences are LNHNV and YYDKDF (reference sequence). This CDR3 spans 15 amino acids. Here the CDR3 reads CATSRDVVVNEKLFF. As DNA, the CDR3 is TGTGCCACCAGCAGAGATGTTGTCGTTAATGAAAAACTGTTTTTT.

The rearrangement links TRBV5-4 to TRBJ1-3; possibly TRBD1 for D (5 bases). Germline-derived CDR1 and CDR2 are SGHNT and YYREEE (reference sequence). Trimming removed 5 bases from V and 0 bases from J, with 9 bases in between. The CDR3 is 14 amino acids. The CDR3 loop is CASRSTVSGNTIYF. The CDR3 nucleotides read TGTGCCAGCAGGTCGACAGTCTCTGGAAACACCATATATTTT.

This clone came up once. V gene TRBV3-1 (or the pseudogene TRBV3-2) combines with J gene TRBJ2-7; TRBD1 matches at 8 bases. The CDR3 has 14 residues. CDR1 is LGHDT, CDR2 YNNKEL, per germline (reference sequence). V gave up 4 bases and J gave up 3 bases; unmatched junction bases: 5. Here the CDR3 reads CASSRTGTGYEQYF. CDR3 DNA sequence: TGTGCCAGCAGCCGCACCGGGACAGGCTACGAGCAGTACTTC.

The chain recombines TRBV7-2 with TRBJ1-5; D gene ambiguous. CDR3 length: 15 residues. Looked up from germline, CDR1 is SGHTA and CDR2 is FQGNSA. Trimming took off 4 bases at V and 0 bases at J, with 10 bases between the two ends. This CDR3 reads CASSWSLYSNQPQHF. The DNA of the CDR3 is TGTGCCAGCAGCTGGTCTCTTTATAGCAATCAGCCCCAGCATTTT.

This chain uses TRBV28 with TRBJ2-1; possibly TRBD1 or TRBD2 for D (7 bases each). Looked up from germline, CDR1 is MDHEN and CDR2 is SYDVKM. The CDR3 loop spans 19 amino acids. The ends were cut back, 4 bases at V and 8 bases at J, with 30 bases in the middle. CDR3 coding DNA: TGTGCCAGCAGTTCCAGGGGGGGCGGAGGCAAGCCCCTGGGCCATGAGCAGTTCTTC. This codes for CASSSRGGGGKPLGHEQFF. The variable domain in full, with the rest retrieved from reference TRBV28 and TRBJ2-1, is DVKVTQSSRYLVKRTGEKVFLECVQDMDHENMFWYRQDPGLGLRLIYFSYDVKMKEKGDIPEGYSVSREKKERFSLILESASTNQTSMYLCASSSRGGGGKPLGHEQFFGPGTRLTVL.

The rearrangement links TRBV5-8 to TRBJ2-7; weak D call: TRBD1 (6 bases). Germline values: CDR1 SGHTS, CDR2 YDEGEE. The CDR3 length is 14 residues. V shed 4 bases and J shed 2 bases, with 13 bases lying between them. CDR3 region: CASSPVRDTYEQYF. As DNA, the CDR3 is TGTGCCAGCAGCCCCGTTCGGGACACCTACGAGCAGTACTTC.